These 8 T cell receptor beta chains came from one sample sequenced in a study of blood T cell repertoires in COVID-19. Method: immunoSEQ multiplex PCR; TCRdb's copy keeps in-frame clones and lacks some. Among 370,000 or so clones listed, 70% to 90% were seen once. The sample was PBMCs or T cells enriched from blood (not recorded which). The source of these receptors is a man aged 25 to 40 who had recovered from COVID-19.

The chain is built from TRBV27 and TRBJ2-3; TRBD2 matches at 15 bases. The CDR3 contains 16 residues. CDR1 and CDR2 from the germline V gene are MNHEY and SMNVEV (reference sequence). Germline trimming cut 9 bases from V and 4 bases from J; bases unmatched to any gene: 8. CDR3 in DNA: TGTGCCAGAGGACTAGCGGGGGGGCCGTTCCCAGATACGCAGTATTTT. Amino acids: CARGLAGGPFPDTQYF.

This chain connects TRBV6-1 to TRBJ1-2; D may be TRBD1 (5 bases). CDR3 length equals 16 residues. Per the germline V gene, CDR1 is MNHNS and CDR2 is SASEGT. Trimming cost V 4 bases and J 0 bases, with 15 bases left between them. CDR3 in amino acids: CASSAGPGEPNYGYTF. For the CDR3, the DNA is TGTGCCAGCAGTGCGGGACCGGGGGAACCTAACTATGGCTACACCTTC.

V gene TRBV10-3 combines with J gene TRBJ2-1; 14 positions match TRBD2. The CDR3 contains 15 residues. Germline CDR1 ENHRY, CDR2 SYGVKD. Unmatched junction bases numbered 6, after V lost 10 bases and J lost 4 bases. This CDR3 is CATRLAGGPYNEQFF. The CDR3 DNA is TGTGCCACCCGACTAGCGGGGGGGCCATACAATGAGCAGTTCTTC.

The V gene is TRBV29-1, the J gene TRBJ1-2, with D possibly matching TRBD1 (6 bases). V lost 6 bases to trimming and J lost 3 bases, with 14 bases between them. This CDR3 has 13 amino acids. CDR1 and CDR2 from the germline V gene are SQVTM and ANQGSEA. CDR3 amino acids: CSVGAGRYYGYTF. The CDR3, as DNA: TGCAGCGTGGGGGCCGGGCGGTACTATGGCTACACCTTC.

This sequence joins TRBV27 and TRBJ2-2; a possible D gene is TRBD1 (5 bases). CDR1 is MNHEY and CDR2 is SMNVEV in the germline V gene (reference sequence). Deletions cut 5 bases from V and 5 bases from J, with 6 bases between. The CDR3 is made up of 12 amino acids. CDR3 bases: TGTGCCAGCAGTGCAGGGACCGGGGAGCTGTTTTTT. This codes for CASSAGTGELFF.

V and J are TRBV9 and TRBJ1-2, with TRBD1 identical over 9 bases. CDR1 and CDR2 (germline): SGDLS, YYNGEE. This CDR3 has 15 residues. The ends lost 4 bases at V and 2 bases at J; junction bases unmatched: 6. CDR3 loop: CASSTRTGANYGYTF. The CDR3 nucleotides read TGTGCCAGCAGCACCCGGACAGGGGCCAACTATGGCTACACCTTC.

The CDR3 protein is CASSPRATGEETQYF. For the CDR3, the DNA is TGCGCCAGCAGCCCCCGGGCGACAGGGGAAGAGACCCAGTACTTC. This rearrangement joins TRBV5-1 to TRBJ2-5; 8 bases line up with TRBD1. The CDR3 is made up of 15 amino acids. V lost 4 bases, J lost 3 bases, and 8 bases stayed unmatched. Germline values: CDR1 SGHRS, CDR2 YFSETQ.

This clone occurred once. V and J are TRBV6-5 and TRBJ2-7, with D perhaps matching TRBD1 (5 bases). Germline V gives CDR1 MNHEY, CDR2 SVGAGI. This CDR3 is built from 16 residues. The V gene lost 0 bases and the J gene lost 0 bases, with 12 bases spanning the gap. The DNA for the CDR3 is TGTGCCAGCAGTTACTCAAAGGACACCAGCTCCTACGAGCAGTACTTC. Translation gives CASSYSKDTSSYEQYF.